One sample yielded the 32 T cell receptor beta chains listed below, sequenced in a study of T cell clones after liver transplantation. Profiling relied on immunoSEQ multiplex PCR, and the TCRdb table lists in-frame clones only, not all of them. This sample yields fewer than 85,000 clones, of which roughly 80% are seen a single time; over 2.5% belongs to the top ten. This specimen consisted of CD4+ T cells from blood, obtained at the 22-month timepoint. All receptors derive from a human patient who received a liver transplant. Some T cells here may be from the graft donor.

The CDR3 region is CASSSAGGRRYEQYF. DNA for the CDR3: TGTGCCAGCAGCTCCGCAGGGGGGCGAAGATACGAGCAGTACTTC. V gene TRBV7-2 combines with J gene TRBJ2-7, with TRBD1 as a possible D gene (7 bases). CDR3 length equals 15 residues. The V gene lost 4 bases and the J gene lost 4 bases, with 17 bases spanning the gap. Per the germline V gene, CDR1 is SGHTA and CDR2 is FQGNSA.

V and J are TRBV27 and TRBJ1-1, with 8 bases identical to TRBD1. V dropped 2 bases and J dropped 5; count of bases not matched to a gene: 4. Germline V CDR1 and CDR2: MNHEY, SMNVEV (reference sequence). The CDR3 extends over 14 amino acids. CDR3 bases: TGTGCCAGCAGTTTACGGACAGGGAGAACTGAAGCTTTCTTT. This gives the protein CASSLRTGRTEAFF.

The chain joins TRBV6-5 to TRBJ2-3; 11 positions match TRBD2. The CDR3 sequence is 16 residues long. CDR1 MNHEY and CDR2 SVGAGI come from the germline V gene. The V and J ends lost 2 bases and 7 bases, in that order; junction bases with no gene match: 8. This chain's CDR3 is CASSYETSGGRNTQYF. CDR3 nucleotide sequence: TGTGCCAGCAGTTACGAAACTAGCGGGGGTCGCAATACGCAGTATTTT.

This rearrangement joins TRBV5-1 to TRBJ2-5, with D perhaps TRBD2 (6 bases). Germline loops: CDR1 SGHRS, CDR2 YFSETQ. CDR3 size: 16 residues. The V gene lost 3 bases and the J gene lost 2 bases, with 17 bases spanning the gap. CDR3 nucleotide sequence: TGCGCCAGCAGCTATAGCGGATCTGGGATACAAGAGACCCAGTACTTC. Its translation: CASSYSGSGIQETQYF. The entire variable domain, with the rest obtained from reference TRBV5-1 and TRBJ2-5, is as follows: KAGVTQTPRYLIKTRGQQVTLSCSPISGHRSVSWYQQTPGQGLQFLFEYFSETQRNKGNFPGRFSGRQFSNSRSEMNVSTLELGDSALYLCASSYSGSGIQETQYFGPGTRLLVL.

This chain uses TRBV9 with TRBJ1-6, with 8 bases aligning to TRBD1. V shed 7 bases and J 7 bases; nucleotides not matched to a gene: 7. Per germline, CDR1 SGDLS and CDR2 YYNGEE. This CDR3 is 14 amino acids long. This CDR3 reads CASGQGWGNSPLHF. The CDR3 region has the DNA TGTGCCAGCGGACAGGGTTGGGGAAATTCACCCCTCCACTTT.

By share, this clone ranks as medium-sized. V gene TRBV28 combines with J gene TRBJ2-3, with TRBD1 identical over 10 bases. There are 16 residues in the CDR3. The trim removed 3 bases at V and 1 base at J, leaving 4 bases unmatched. Germline V lookup: CDR1 MDHEN, CDR2 SYDVKM. As DNA, the CDR3 is TGTGCCAGCAGTTTCCCCGGGACAGGGGGCACAGATACGCAGTATTTT. Encoded protein: CASSFPGTGGTDTQYF. Drawing the rest from reference TRBV28 and TRBJ2-3, the complete variable domain is DVKVTQSSRYLVKRTGEKVFLECVQDMDHENMFWYRQDPGLGLRLIYFSYDVKMKEKGDIPEGYSVSREKKERFSLILESASTNQTSMYLCASSFPGTGGTDTQYFGPGTRLTVL.

The rearrangement links TRBV5-1 to TRBJ2-5, with 9 nucleotides matching TRBD2. This CDR3 spans 16 amino acids. Trimming at V came to 0 bases and at J to 2 bases, leaving 5 bases not matched to a gene. CDR1 is SGHRS, CDR2 YFSETQ, per germline. The chain's CDR3 is CASSLVIAGAQETQYF. The CDR3 DNA reads as TGCGCCAGCAGCTTGGTAATAGCGGGAGCACAAGAGACCCAGTACTTC.

The chain joins TRBV5-6 to TRBJ2-4, with D perhaps TRBD2 (5 bases). CDR1 is SGHDT and CDR2 is YYEEEE in the germline V gene. The CDR3 runs to 14 residues. With 3 bases removed from V and 2 bases from J, the gap between germline ends came to 9 bases. CDR3: CASSWTGTKNIQYF. The CDR3, as DNA: TGTGCCAGCAGCTGGACGGGAACCAAAAACATTCAGTACTTC.

The V and J genes are TRBV6-1 and TRBJ1-4; D remains ambiguous. V was shortened by 6 bases and J by 0 bases, with 11 bases between the two germline ends. This CDR3 has 15 residues. From germline, CDR1 is MNHNS and CDR2 SASEGT. CDR3 in amino acids: CASSVRRATNEKLFF. The CDR3 DNA follows: TGTGCCAGCAGCGTTCGCCGCGCAACTAATGAAAAACTGTTTTTT.

The V gene is TRBV6-1, the J gene TRBJ2-1, with D tentatively TRBD2 (6 bases). The CDR3 is 14 residues long. V lost 7 bases, J lost 5 bases, and 15 bases lay in between. Germline CDR1 and CDR2: MNHNS and SASEGT. The DNA for the CDR3 is TGTGCCAGCACCCTGAATTGGGGGGACAATGAGCAGTTCTTC. Translation gives CASTLNWGDNEQFF.

V gene TRBV20-1 combines with J gene TRBJ2-3; the D is unclear. The CDR3 consists of 11 residues. The V end lost 5 bases, the J end lost 5 bases, and 8 bases lay between the germline ends. Germline-derived CDR1 and CDR2 are DFQATT and SNEGSKA (reference sequence). The CDR3 sequence is CSAERIDTQYF. The CDR3 DNA reads TGCAGTGCTGAGAGAATAGATACGCAGTATTTT.

In this sample, this clone turned up many times. This chain joins TRBV10-1 and TRBJ1-1; D is unclear. Germline V lookup: CDR1 WNHNN, CDR2 SYGVQD (reference sequence). The CDR3 sequence is 15 residues long. V lost 0 bases, J lost 6 bases, and 14 bases lay in between. CDR3 sequence: CASSESKGLAPEAFF. CDR3 DNA sequence: TGCGCCAGCAGTGAGTCGAAAGGCCTGGCCCCTGAAGCTTTCTTT.

The rearrangement joins TRBV29-1 to TRBJ2-5; TRBD1 might be the D (6 bases). CDR1 and CDR2 (germline): SQVTM, ANQGSEA. The CDR3 totals 14 residues. The V gene lost 4 bases and the J gene lost 5 bases, with 17 bases spanning the gap. CDR3 sequence reads: CSVALPLRGETQYF. The DNA for the CDR3 is TGCAGCGTTGCTCTCCCCCTAAGGGGGGAGACCCAGTACTTC.

V gene TRBV9 combines with J gene TRBJ2-1; D not certain. The CDR3 extends over 15 amino acids. Per the germline V gene, CDR1 is SGDLS and CDR2 is YYNGEE. The V gene lost 0 bases and the J gene lost 0 bases, with 7 bases spanning the gap. The CDR3 bases are TGTGCCAGCAGCGTAGACATGGTCTCCTACAATGAGCAGTTCTTC. Its protein product is CASSVDMVSYNEQFF.

The CDR3 region has the DNA TGTGCCATCAGAAGGGGCCAGAATGAAAAACTGTTTTTT. As protein: CAIRRGQNEKLFF. V is TRBV10-3 and J is TRBJ1-4; perhaps TRBD1 as D (5 bases). V was clipped by 6 bases and J by 5 bases, with 10 bases between them. This CDR3 is built from 13 residues. CDR1 and CDR2 (germline): ENHRY, SYGVKD.

This clone showed up just once. The chain has TRBV28 and TRBJ2-7, with 10 bases lining up with TRBD2. Germline lookup yields CDR1 MDHEN and CDR2 SYDVKM. This CDR3 is 14 amino acids long. The ends lost 3 bases at V and 5 bases at J; junction bases unmatched: 4. The CDR3 loop is CASSFVSGRNEQYF. As DNA, the CDR3 is TGTGCCAGCAGTTTTGTTAGCGGGAGGAACGAGCAGTACTTC.

The chain combines TRBV2 with TRBJ2-1; D perhaps matches TRBD1 (5 bases). V lost 7 bases to trimming and J lost 8 bases, with 18 bases between them. CDR3 length equals 14 residues. From germline, CDR1 is SNHLY and CDR2 FYNNEI. In DNA, the CDR3 is TGTGCCAGCAAGGGGCAGGGTTTTTATGATGAGCAGTTCTTC. This encodes CASKGQGFYDEQFF.

V is TRBV7-2 and J is TRBJ1-1, with TRBD1 matching over 7 bases. Germline lookup yields CDR1 SGHTA and CDR2 FQGNSA. There are 16 residues in the CDR3. Trimming took 0 bases from V and 4 from J; bases not matched to a gene: 8. The CDR3 here is CASSLAPTGLVTEAFF. The CDR3 DNA follows: TGTGCCAGCAGCTTAGCGCCGACAGGGTTGGTCACTGAAGCTTTCTTT. The full variable domain, with the rest looked up from reference TRBV7-2 and TRBJ1-1, is GAGVSQSPSNKVTEKGKDVELRCDPISGHTALYWYRQSLGQGLEFLIYFQGNSAPDKSGLPSDRFSAERTGGSVSTLTIQRTQQEDSAVYLCASSLAPTGLVTEAFFGQGTRLTVV.

In its sample, this clone was seen a few times. This rearrangement joins TRBV19 to TRBJ1-6, with a tentative D call TRBD1 (6 bases). Germline V gives CDR1 LNHDA, CDR2 SQIVND (reference sequence). V dropped 6 bases and J dropped 8 bases, with 11 bases sitting between them. The CDR3 covers 13 residues. CDR3: CASSPRGDSPLHF. In nucleotides, the CDR3 is TGTGCCAGTAGCCCAAGGGGGGATTCACCCCTCCACTTT.

This sequence joins TRBV7-6 and TRBJ1-5; tentative D call: TRBD1 (5 bases). The CDR3 is made up of 13 amino acids. V lost 4 bases, J lost 8 bases, and 12 bases lay in between. Germline CDR1 reads SGHVS; CDR2 reads FNYEAQ. The DNA of the CDR3 is TGTGCCAGCAGCTCTGAGGAGGGGAAGCCCCAGCATTTT. Its translation: CASSSEEGKPQHF.

This clone came up once. The chain couples TRBV4-2 to TRBJ1-3, with TRBD1 as a possible D gene (5 bases). Germline CDR1 is LGHNA and CDR2 is YNFKEQ. The CDR3 runs 14 residues. V lost 4 bases to trimming and J lost 0 bases, with 7 bases between them. The CDR3 loop reads CASSLGTSGNTIYF. CDR3 DNA sequence: TGTGCCAGCAGCCTCGGGACCTCTGGAAACACCATATATTTT.

V usage is TRBV18 and J usage is TRBJ2-1; 9 bases map to TRBD1. The junction had 4 bases not matched to a gene; V was cut back by 3 bases and J by 4 bases. The CDR3 runs 15 residues. Germline V CDR1 and CDR2: KGHSH, LQKENI. CDR3 DNA: TGTGCCAGCTCACCGGGACAGGGACAATACAATGAGCAGTTCTTC. This translates into CASSPGQGQYNEQFF. Filled out from reference TRBV18 and TRBJ2-1, the complete variable domain reads NAGVMQNPRHLVRRRGQEARLRCSPMKGHSHVYWYRQLPEEGLKFMVYLQKENIIDESGMPKERFSAEFPKEGPSILRIQQVVRGDSAAYFCASSPGQGQYNEQFFGPGTRLTVL.

The chain recombines TRBV7-6 with TRBJ1-3; D is ambiguous. This CDR3 is 17 amino acids long. V was trimmed by 0 bases and J by 0 bases, leaving 12 bases between them. Germline V CDR1 and CDR2: SGHVS, FNYEAQ. This CDR3 is CASSLARGGLSGNTIYF. DNA for the CDR3: TGTGCCAGCAGCTTAGCGCGTGGCGGCCTCTCTGGAAACACCATATATTTT.

The chain combines TRBV11-2 with TRBJ2-7; D remains ambiguous. Trimming removed 1 base at V and 2 bases at J, with 9 bases between. This CDR3 comprises 14 residues. Germline V gene sequence: CDR1 SGHAT, CDR2 FQNNGV. CDR3 coding DNA: TGTGCCAGCAGCTTAGTGACCAAAGCCTACGAGCAGTACTTC. It codes for CASSLVTKAYEQYF.

Comment on this clone: The sample carries other DNA sequences with the same CDR3. The chain combines TRBV5-1 with TRBJ2-5; 8 bases match TRBD1. The CDR3 totals 14 residues. CDR1 is SGHRS, CDR2 YFSETQ, per germline. V shed 4 bases and J 4 bases; nucleotides not matched to a gene: 6. In DNA, the CDR3 is TGCGCCAGCAGCACCAGGACAGGGCGAGAGACCCAGTACTTC. Amino acids: CASSTRTGRETQYF.

This chain links TRBV14 with TRBJ2-7; D is unresolved. Trimming took off 0 bases at V and 1 base at J, with 7 bases between the two ends. This CDR3 spans 14 amino acids. Germline loops: CDR1 SGHDN, CDR2 FVKESK. The CDR3 loop is CASSQDRASYEQYF. For the CDR3, the DNA is TGTGCCAGCAGCCAAGATCGGGCTTCCTACGAGCAGTACTTC.

The J gene is TRBJ2-1, the V gene TRBV2, with 12 nucleotides matching TRBD2. The V and J ends lost 4 bases and 9 bases, in that order; junction bases with no gene match: 7. The CDR3 consists of 15 residues. CDR1 is SNHLY and CDR2 is FYNNEI in the germline V gene. The CDR3 sequence: CASSALAGGPGEQFF. The DNA for the CDR3 is TGTGCCAGCAGTGCCCTAGCGGGGGGGCCAGGTGAGCAGTTCTTC.

This clone was recorded once. This CDR3 is CASSLDAGAQSSYNEQFF. CDR3 in DNA: TGTGCCAGCAGCTTAGATGCAGGAGCGCAGAGCTCCTACAATGAGCAGTTCTTC. The rearrangement joins TRBV11-3 to TRBJ2-1, with no clear D. Per the germline V gene, CDR1 is SGHNT and CDR2 is YENEEA. The CDR3 has 18 amino acids. Trimming pared 0 bases from V and 0 bases from J, leaving 15 bases between.

V is TRBV10-3 and J is TRBJ1-2; no clear D gene. The CDR3 covers 11 residues. V gave up 11 bases and J gave up 8 bases, with 15 bases separating them. CDR1 ENHRY and CDR2 SYGVKD come from the germline V gene. CDR3 nucleotide sequence: TGTGCCCTCGGAAGGGCGGAAGGCTACACCTTC. Translating gives CALGRAEGYTF.

The rearrangement uses TRBV19 and TRBJ2-4, with D perhaps matching TRBD1 (5 bases). V was pared by 1 base and J by 7 bases, with 14 bases between. This CDR3 comprises 15 residues. Per germline, CDR1 LNHDA and CDR2 SQIVND (reference sequence). The CDR3 nucleotides are TGTGCCAGTAGTATAGCCCCAGGGCCTCGGAACATTCAGTACTTC. Protein sequence: CASSIAPGPRNIQYF.

This clone was detected only a few times. V gene TRBV4-1 combines with J gene TRBJ1-2; D gene ambiguous. The CDR3 length is 19 residues. Looked up from germline, CDR1 is MGHRA and CDR2 is YSYEKL. The V gene lost 0 bases and the J gene lost 0 bases, with 20 bases spanning the gap. CDR3 residues: CASSQDPSSIVPPNYGYTF. CDR3 DNA sequence: TGCGCCAGCAGCCAAGATCCGTCGTCCATCGTACCCCCTAACTATGGCTACACCTTC.

As to this clone: Other DNA sequences in the same sample also yield this CDR3. The chain has TRBV5-1 and TRBJ2-5; D is ambiguous. CDR1 and CDR2 (germline): SGHRS, YFSETQ. This CDR3 is 11 amino acids long. Trimming pared 2 bases from V and 6 bases from J, leaving 5 bases between. The CDR3 region is CASSFEKTQYF. The CDR3 nucleotides read TGCGCCAGCAGCTTCGAAAAGACCCAGTACTTC.